Below, 24 T cell receptor beta chains from the same sample are listed, as sequenced in a study of CD8+CD57+ T cells in acquired aplastic anemia. For CDR3 and TCR beta VDJ profiling, genomic DNA was the template used. TCRdb re-called the reads with MiXCR, one entry per CDR3 protein. Among around 430,000 distinct CDR3 sequences, about a third were seen once, and the ten largest hold less than 1%. Patients picked for sequencing had shown CD8+CD57+ cell expansion detected by flow cytometry. The source material was sorted CD4+, CD8+, or CD8+CD57+ T cells (not recorded which) from PBMCs. Source of these receptors: a human donor with aplastic anemia.

Notes on this clonotype: A much larger clonotype is one base distant, so this may be a read error. V is TRBV20-1 and J is TRBJ1-5, with 9 bases lining up with TRBD1. V lost 5 bases, J lost 5 bases, and 4 bases stayed unmatched. The CDR3 length is 13 residues. Germline CDR1 reads DFQATT; CDR2 reads SNEGSKA (reference sequence). The CDR3 nucleotides read TGCAGTGCTGAATGGACAGGGGATCAGCCCCAGCATTTT. Its translation is CSAEWTGDQPQHF.

This clonotype was picked up many times. The chain uses TRBV2 and TRBJ1-6; D perhaps matches TRBD1 (5 bases). Trimming removed 8 bases from V and 10 bases from J, with 15 bases in between. The CDR3 runs 13 residues. In germline, CDR1 is SNHLY, CDR2 FYNNEI. The CDR3 region is CASGTGLGSPLHF. DNA of the CDR3: TGTGCCAGCGGGACGGGCCTCGGATCACCCCTCCACTTT.

This clonotype showed up just a few times. The chain couples TRBV27 to TRBJ2-7; TRBD1 aligns across 7 bases. The CDR3 runs to 14 residues. Germline V CDR1 and CDR2: MNHEY, SMNVEV (reference sequence). V lost 6 bases, J lost 5 bases, and 10 bases stayed unmatched. In DNA form, the CDR3 reads TGTGCCAGCAGAAGACAGGGTAAACTAGACGAGCAGTACTTC. Its translation: CASRRQGKLDEQYF.

This clonotype was recorded at least ten times. The V gene is TRBV4-1, the J gene TRBJ2-5, with a possible D match to TRBD2 (6 bases). The CDR3 totals 14 residues. The germline V and J ends were trimmed by 0 bases and 10 bases, with 15 bases remaining between them. The V gene's germline CDR1 is MGHRA and CDR2 YSYEKL. The DNA for the CDR3 is TGCGCCAGCAGCCAAGATCCCGCTAGCGAGGTCCAGTACTTC. Translating gives CASSQDPASEVQYF.

This clonotype was detected only a few times. The V call is TRBV5-1, the J call TRBJ1-1; D is ambiguous. The CDR3 has 15 amino acids. V lost 3 bases, J lost 0 bases, and 12 bases lay in between. Germline V gives CDR1 SGHRS, CDR2 YFSETQ. This CDR3 is CASSSAQTMNTEAFF. CDR3 sequence (DNA): TGCGCCAGCAGCTCGGCCCAGACAATGAACACTGAAGCTTTCTTT.

This chain connects TRBV24-1 to TRBJ2-2, with 13 positions matching TRBD2. V trimming: 11 bases; J trimming: 4 bases; junction bases outside the gene matches: 9. Germline CDR1 and CDR2: KGHDR and SFDVKD. This CDR3 contains 16 residues. The CDR3 is CASRGLAGRRTGELFF. The CDR3 DNA is TGTGCCAGCAGGGGACTAGCGGGGCGCCGCACCGGGGAGCTGTTTTTT.

This clonotype was seen many times. V gene TRBV4-1 combines with J gene TRBJ1-2; D not resolved. The CDR3 covers 14 residues. V shed 2 bases and J shed 6 bases, with 13 bases lying between them. Per the germline V gene, CDR1 is MGHRA and CDR2 is YSYEKL. CDR3 loop: CASSQWGESDGYTF. In nucleotides, the CDR3 is TGCGCCAGCAGCCAATGGGGAGAAAGCGATGGCTACACCTTC.

The table lists this clonotype with a few counts. The rearrangement joins TRBV5-6 to TRBJ2-3, with 7 bases lining up with TRBD1. V was clipped by 4 bases and J by 0 bases; unmatched bases: 11. Germline CDR1 is SGHDT and CDR2 is YYEEEE. The CDR3 consists of 17 residues. The CDR3 nucleotides read TGTGCCAGCAGCCCAACTCGGACAGGCCCTAGCACAGATACGCAGTATTTT. Its protein is CASSPTRTGPSTDTQYF.

The rearrangement uses TRBV10-2 and TRBJ1-3; D is uncertain. The germline V and J ends were trimmed by 6 bases and 5 bases, with 14 bases remaining between them. The CDR3 spans 14 residues. Germline CDR1 and CDR2: WSHSY and SAAADI. The CDR3 reads CASSATTVRNTIYF. The CDR3 nucleotides read TGCGCCAGCAGCGCGACGACCGTAAGAAACACCATATATTTT.

This clonotype was observed a few times. This chain uses TRBV10-3 with TRBJ2-1, with a tentative D call TRBD2 (5 bases). Looked up from germline, CDR1 is ENHRY and CDR2 is SYGVKD. The CDR3 has 12 residues. V gave up 8 bases and J gave up 5 bases, with 10 bases separating them. The DNA of the CDR3 is TGTGCCATCGAACGGGGAGACAATGAGCAGTTCTTC. It translates to CAIERGDNEQFF.

There are a few counts of this clonotype. The chain links TRBV11-2 to TRBJ2-3; TRBD2 might be the D (6 bases). From germline, CDR1 is SGHAT and CDR2 FQNNGV. This CDR3 is built from 15 residues. Trimming stripped 4 bases from V and 4 bases from J, with 15 bases between. In DNA, the CDR3 is TGTGCCAGCAGCTCCCGACTAGTTAGTGCAGATACGCAGTATTTT. It encodes CASSSRLVSADTQYF.

In its sample, this clonotype was seen many times. The chain joins TRBV5-4 to TRBJ2-7; D possibly corresponds to TRBD2 (6 bases). The germline CDR1 and CDR2 sequences are SGHNT and YYREEE (reference sequence). Trimming removed 5 bases from V and 3 bases from J, with 12 bases in between. This CDR3 spans 13 amino acids. The CDR3 loop reads CASRRRDLYEQYF. As DNA, the CDR3 is TGTGCCAGCAGGAGGCGGGATCTCTACGAGCAGTACTTC.

Ten or more counts support this clonotype. V and J are TRBV9 and TRBJ1-3; D unclear. Trimming took 0 bases from V and 2 from J, leaving 15 bases between them. Per the germline V gene, CDR1 is SGDLS and CDR2 is YYNGEE. This CDR3 contains 17 residues. The CDR3 DNA follows: TGTGCCAGCAGCGTAGCTACGAACGATTTGCCTGGAAACACCATATATTTT. Translation gives CASSVATNDLPGNTIYF.

This clonotype was counted a few times. The CDR3 coding sequence is TGTGCCAGCAGCACTACACCCTCCTACGAGCAGTACTTC. Its translation is CASSTTPSYEQYF. The V gene is TRBV11-3, the J gene TRBJ2-7; D gene unclear. Per the germline V gene, CDR1 is SGHNT and CDR2 is YENEEA. V gave up 5 bases and J gave up 0 bases, with 8 bases separating them. The CDR3 consists of 13 residues.

Comments on this clonotype: A much bigger clone sits one base away, suggesting this may be a read error. J is TRBJ2-2 and V is TRBV2; D is possibly TRBD1 (5 bases). Germline assignment: CDR1 SNHLY and CDR2 FYNNEI. CDR3 length: 14 residues. The CDR3 region is CVTKQDANTGELFF. In DNA, the CDR3 is TGTGTCACAAAACAGGATGCGAACACCGGGGAGCTGTTTTTT.

This clonotype was observed at least ten times. The CDR3 here is CATSDRLAGTSTDTQYF. The CDR3 DNA reads as TGTGCCACCAGTGATCGACTAGCGGGGACTAGCACAGATACGCAGTATTTT. This chain links TRBV24-1 with TRBJ2-3; TRBD2 matches 11 bases. Germline CDR1 is KGHDR and CDR2 is SFDVKD. The CDR3 totals 17 residues. The ends lost 3 bases at V and 0 bases at J; junction bases unmatched: 4.

This chain joins TRBV30 and TRBJ2-7; D is possibly TRBD2 (5 bases). Germline CDR1 is GTSNPN and CDR2 is SVGIG (reference sequence). V shed 4 bases and J shed 1 base, with 14 bases lying between them. The CDR3 runs 14 residues. The CDR3 DNA follows: TGTGCCTGGACCGAGGGCCGCAGGTCCTACGAGCAGTACTTC. This encodes CAWTEGRRSYEQYF.

This clonotype was detected only a few times. The V gene is TRBV6-2 or TRBV6-3, the J gene TRBJ1-5; unclear D gene. The germline V gene has CDR1 MNHEY and CDR2 SVGEGT. There are 13 residues in the CDR3. V lost 2 bases and J lost 6, with 8 bases in between. CDR3 coding DNA: TGTGCCAGCAGTTACGTAGCGGGTCAGCCCCAGCATTTT. Protein: CASSYVAGQPQHF.

The table lists this clonotype with many counts. The chain recombines TRBV10-3 with TRBJ1-6; D gene uncertain. V lost 10 bases to trimming and J lost 7 bases, with 14 bases between them. The CDR3 totals 13 residues. The germline V gene has CDR1 ENHRY and CDR2 SYGVKD. The CDR3: CASTPDANSPLHF. The DNA of the CDR3 is TGTGCCAGCACCCCGGACGCAAATTCACCCCTCCACTTT.

This clonotype appeared a few times. This chain joins TRBV20-1 and TRBJ2-3, with 7 bases matching TRBD2. CDR3 length: 15 residues. CDR1 is DFQATT and CDR2 is SNEGSKA in the germline V gene (reference sequence). Trimming at V came to 6 bases and at J to 4 bases, leaving 13 bases not matched to a gene. The CDR3, as DNA: TGCAGTGCCCGTAAAGCGGGGAGTGTTGCAGATACGCAGTATTTT. Its protein is CSARKAGSVADTQYF.

There are many counts of this clonotype. This chain uses TRBV20-1 with TRBJ1-2, with D unclear. CDR3 length equals 11 residues. Germline V gives CDR1 DFQATT, CDR2 SNEGSKA (reference sequence). Trimming took off 3 bases at V and 5 bases at J, with 7 bases between the two ends. CDR3 residues: CSASGNYGYTF. CDR3 DNA: TGCAGTGCTAGTGGGAATTATGGCTACACCTTC.

The V gene is TRBV15, the J gene TRBJ2-7, with a tentative D call TRBD2 (5 bases). This CDR3 is built from 17 residues. Germline-derived CDR1 and CDR2 are LNHNV and YYDKDF (reference sequence). The V gene lost 0 bases and the J gene lost 2 bases, with 17 bases spanning the gap. The CDR3 protein is CATSRDFGGTTAYEQYF. The CDR3 nucleotides are TGTGCCACCAGCAGAGATTTCGGAGGCACAACCGCCTACGAGCAGTACTTC.

This clonotype has more than one count but fewer than ten. The J gene is TRBJ1-6, the V gene TRBV6-1, with a possible D match to TRBD1 (5 bases). V was trimmed by 7 bases and J by 7 bases, leaving 11 bases between them. Germline values: CDR1 MNHNS, CDR2 SASEGT. The CDR3 has 13 residues. The CDR3 sequence: CASTTEPNSPLHF. CDR3 sequence (DNA): TGTGCCAGCACGACAGAGCCAAATTCACCCCTCCACTTT.

This clonotype was recorded many times. J is TRBJ2-1 and V is TRBV10-1; TRBD2 is a possible D gene (5 bases). Germline V gives CDR1 WNHNN, CDR2 SYGVQD (reference sequence). The V gene lost 10 bases and the J gene lost 8 bases, with 18 bases spanning the gap. CDR3 length: 13 residues. The CDR3 here is CATSDSGRDEQFF. The CDR3 DNA reads TGCGCCACCTCGGACTCCGGACGGGATGAGCAGTTCTTC.